The T cell receptor (beta chain) described here comes from a study of blood T cell repertoires in COVID-19. V was clipped by 3 bases and J by 4 bases; unmatched bases: 11. CDR1 SGHAT and CDR2 FQNNGV come from the germline V gene. The CDR3 spans 18 residues. Some clones are missing from TCRdb's copy, which holds only in-frame ones; the method was immunoSEQ multiplex PCR. The table shows 300,000 to 400,000 clones, with around 87% occurring only once. What was sequenced was peripheral blood. V gene TRBV11-2 combines with J gene TRBJ2-3, with TRBD2 matching over 12 bases. The receptor's source is an older woman with COVID-19, enrolled during active disease. CDR3 loop: CASSFPTRTSGAADTQYF. The CDR3 DNA reads as TGTGCCAGCAGCTTCCCAACTCGGACTAGCGGGGCCGCAGATACGCAGTATTTT. Together with reference TRBV11-2 and TRBJ2-3, the CDR3 gives the full variable domain: EAGVAQSPRYKIIEKRQSVAFWCNPISGHATLYWYQQILGQGPKLLIQFQNNGVVDDSQLPKDRFSAERLKGVDSTLKIQPAKLEDSAVYLCASSFPTRTSGAADTQYFGPGTRLTVL.